This T cell receptor beta chain was identified in a study of tumor-infiltrating lymphocytes in primary liver carcinoma (dated by TCRdb to about 2017). Study-level background: Of the five patients (three men and two women, aged 30 to 69 years), four had hepatocellular carcinoma and one had combined HCC and intrahepatic cholangiocarcinoma. Roughly 3.65 to 8 million productive TCRbeta reads were obtained per sample, and no significant difference in read depth was found between tissue types. A total of some 35 specimens from 5 patients went through TCRbeta repertoire sequencing, namely 25 tumor regions, 5 adjacent noncancerous liver tissues and 5 peripheral blood samples. Reproducibility between technical replicate repertoires was high, with correlation coefficients above 0.95 and mean shared-clone rates about 0.91. The tumors of the five patients were staged as T1-T3 N0M0, with maximum diameters ranging from about 4 to 11 cm. For each liver tumor, the study sampled five regions along with adjacent normal tissue and blood, and applied TCRbeta repertoire sequencing, expression microarrays and whole-exome sequencing. What the study reported, not specific to this receptor: Since the samples were bulk and unsorted, there was no way to compare CD4+ and CD8+ T cell repertoires. Because only the TCR beta chain was sequenced and unpaired alpha chains were not captured, true repertoire diversity is likely underestimated. Repertoire overlap was found to be higher between tumor regions (mean roughly 36%) than between tumor-adjacent (about 17%) or tumor-blood (approximately 15%) pairs, consistent with antigen-driven expansion. Compared with blood, tumors had a significantly larger share of the repertoire taken up by the top 250 clones (p = 0.039). Only four or five patients were included in the study, and the authors note that the findings should be validated in a larger study.

Starting from 450 to 500 ng total RNA, TCRbeta-specific cDNA was produced by reverse transcription with a constant-region primer and ProtoScript II reverse transcriptase. Construction of the TCRbeta libraries relied on three nested rounds of multiplex PCR, following a slightly modified ARM-PCR procedure. Sample barcodes and Illumina adapters were attached in a final 25-cycle PCR using Deep VentR polymerase. Before sequencing, amplicons of 200-500 bp were gel-purified using a QIAquick gel extraction kit. TCRbeta amplicons were sequenced on an Illumina HiSeq 2500 with 250-bp paired-end reads. On the authors' methods: Quality trimming of reads was performed with Trimmomatic v0.33, and paired reads were merged with FLASH v1.2.11 so that full CDR3 sequences could be recovered. V, D and J germline segments were assigned to the rearranged TCRbeta sequences by MiGEC v1.2.1b. Clonotype statistics and Shannon-Wiener diversity indices were calculated with VDJtools v1.0.0. To cut down on sampling bias, every analysis after diversity analysis relied on just the 250 most abundant clonotypes from each sample. TCRdb handled the public reads itself, with Q25 trimming in fastp and clone calling in MiXCR, and kept productive beta chains. Here each entry gathers all rows of one CDR3 protein and keeps the most common genes and DNA. The V and J calls here are based on TCRdb, not the publication. This sample is represented by around 79,000 distinct CDR3 sequences; 69% of them were singletons. The biggest ten clones account for about 28% of the sample.

With respect to this clonotype: The antigen it recognizes is unknown. Qualities for individual bases were not recorded, and no much larger clone is one base off.

Total RNA and DNA were co-extracted without cell sorting from roughly 20-30 mg of bulk tissue using the AllPrep DNA/RNA mini kit. Four to six patients with histopathologically diagnosed primary liver carcinoma underwent surgical resection in China between November 2015 and March 2016. Patients had chronic HBV infection and were treatment-naive at sampling. Pieces of fresh tumor and adjacent tissue were cut in half, with one half kept in RNAlater at -80 degrees C and the other half sent for histology. The material sequenced was tumor-adjacent normal liver tissue. This receptor was taken from a man aged 35-49 years with primary liver carcinoma and hepatitis B virus infection.

The CDR3 region reads CASSLTDTQHF. In nucleotides, the sequence is TGTGCCAGCAGCTTAACGGATACGCAGCATTTT. This chain joins TRBV13 to TRBJ2-3; no D segment can be confidently identified. The end of the DNA aligns better with TRBJ1-5, so the J call may be wrong. The CDR3 covers 11 residues, taking in both the cysteine and the phenylalanine. The read is trimmed to its CDR3 DNA, 33 bases read in frame from base 1. CDR1 and CDR2 are read off the germline V gene (reference sequence) as PRHDT and FYEKMQ.